This T cell receptor (beta chain) was identified in a study of technical replicates of blood from a few donors. Assay used: immunoSEQ multiplex PCR; TCRdb lists only in-frame clones, some missing. The data hold just over 15,000 clones, with approximately 80% observed a single time. This clone was picked up one time. The receptor's source is a human donor in good health. Sequencing was performed on PBMCs.

DNA of the CDR3: TGTGCCAGTAGTATTCCGGGATACGAGCAGTACTTC. It codes for CASSIPGYEQYF. J is TRBJ2-7 and V is TRBV19; D may be TRBD2 (5 bases). This CDR3 region has 12 residues. Germline lookup yields CDR1 LNHDA and CDR2 SQIVND (reference sequence). V was pared by 3 bases and J by 4 bases, with 7 bases between.